This TCR beta chain came from a study of OX40 agonist ivuxolimab in advanced cancers. Study as a whole: Patients received ivuxolimab, an agonistic anti-OX40 (CD134) antibody. Dosing consisted of intravenous ivuxolimab at 0.01 to 10 mg/kg every 2 weeks. Prior checkpoint blockade (anti-PD-1, anti-PD-L1 or anti-CTLA-4) was permitted; under 50% had it.

This clone appeared a single time. What it binds is not known. CDR3 length equals 15 residues. Germline assignment: CDR1 MGHRA and CDR2 YSYEKL. V lost 4 bases and J lost 0, with 12 bases in between. Data came from immunoSEQ multiplex PCR; TCRdb stores just in-frame clones and leaves some out. The table lists 70,000 to 95,000 clones, approximately 85% of them singletons. Findings and limits, study-wide: Partly responding patients at 0.1-3.0 mg/kg showed some of the smallest clonal expansion.

The specimen comprised CD4+ or CD8+ T cells sorted from blood, sampled in a trial of the OX40 agonist ivuxolimab. This receptor was identified in an adult with an advanced solid tumor such as melanoma, head and neck, liver or kidney cancer. The rearrangement uses TRBV4-1 and TRBJ2-5; tentatively, D is TRBD1 (6 bases). The CDR3 is CASSLIWTDQETQYF. The CDR3 nucleotides are TGCGCCAGCAGCCTGATCTGGACAGACCAAGAGACCCAGTACTTC.